A single sample gave rise to the 23 T cell receptor beta chains below, sequenced in a study of blood T cell repertoires in COVID-19 (TCRdb year 2020). Library preparation used the immunoSEQ multiplex PCR assay. TCRdb retrieved this table from immuneACCESS and kept in-frame rearrangements only. Not all clones are present; in checked studies, unresolved V genes account for under half, and no reason is known for the remainder. In this sample the table shows around 190,000 clones, around nine tenths of which occur a single time. The ten top clones hold around 1.1% of the sample. The sequencing input was peripheral blood. These receptors originate from a man under 40 with acute or convalescent COVID-19.

V gene TRBV30 combines with J gene TRBJ1-2; D unclear. Trimming stripped 2 bases from V and 9 bases from J, with 13 bases between. CDR3 size: 12 residues. Germline values: CDR1 GTSNPN, CDR2 SVGIG (reference sequence). DNA of the CDR3: TGTGCCTGGAGTCTAGACTTGCCCAGCTACACCTTC. This encodes CAWSLDLPSYTF.

The table lists this clone with a few counts. The J gene is TRBJ2-1, the V gene TRBV27; D unclear. This CDR3 region has 14 residues. The germline V gene has CDR1 MNHEY and CDR2 SMNVEV (reference sequence). Trimming cost V 10 bases and J 2 bases, with 15 bases left between them. The DNA for the CDR3 is TGTGCCACCGCCGAGACACAGCCCTACAATGAGCAGTTCTTC. It translates to CATAETQPYNEQFF.

The rearrangement joins TRBV5-1 to TRBJ2-7; 9 bases are shared with TRBD1. CDR3 length equals 15 residues. In germline, CDR1 is SGHRS, CDR2 YFSETQ. Trimming cost V 4 bases and J 3 bases; bases outside gene matches: 8. This CDR3 reads CASSRTGVSDYEQYF. The CDR3 DNA reads as TGCGCCAGCAGCAGGACAGGGGTATCGGACTACGAGCAGTACTTC.

This chain joins TRBV24-1 and TRBJ2-2; D is possibly TRBD2 (5 bases). This CDR3 has 14 amino acids. Trimming removed 9 bases at V and 1 base at J, with 11 bases between. Germline CDR1 is KGHDR and CDR2 is SFDVKD. CDR3 amino acids: CATARGVNTGELFF. For the CDR3, the DNA is TGTGCCACCGCTCGGGGAGTGAACACCGGGGAGCTGTTTTTT.

The V and J genes are TRBV4-2 and TRBJ2-1; D is unresolved. The CDR3 totals 12 residues. Germline-derived CDR1 and CDR2 are LGHNA and YNFKEQ. V was shortened by 0 bases and J by 6 bases, with 3 bases between the two germline ends. CDR3 coding DNA: TGTGCCAGCAGCCAAGACGTCAATGAGCAGTTCTTC. Amino acids: CASSQDVNEQFF.

The chain links TRBV4-1 to TRBJ1-4; D remains ambiguous. The germline V gene has CDR1 MGHRA and CDR2 YSYEKL. The length of the CDR3 is 14 residues. With 4 bases removed from V and 7 bases from J, the gap between germline ends came to 13 bases. In DNA form, the CDR3 reads TGCGCCAGCAGCCCCCACATGGCGGGTGAAAAACTGTTTTTT. Translated, it gives CASSPHMAGEKLFF.

V gene TRBV28 combines with J gene TRBJ1-3; no reliable D call. The V and J ends lost 1 base and 0 bases respectively, with 4 bases between them. Germline CDR1 MDHEN, CDR2 SYDVKM. The CDR3 covers 14 residues. The CDR3 coding sequence is TGTGCCAGCAGTTTATCAGGCTCTGGAAACACCATATATTTT. Protein: CASSLSGSGNTIYF.

The J gene is TRBJ2-3, the V gene TRBV18, with TRBD2 identical over 9 bases. Germline-derived CDR1 and CDR2 are KGHSH and LQKENI. The CDR3 has 15 amino acids. Trimming at V came to 3 bases and at J to 1 base, leaving 2 bases not matched to a gene. The CDR3 bases are TGTGCCAGCTCACCCCTAGCGGGACGCACAGATACGCAGTATTTT. Translated, it gives CASSPLAGRTDTQYF.

The count of this clone is one. This chain connects TRBV5-1 to TRBJ2-3, with 10 nucleotides matching TRBD1. Germline CDR1 reads SGHRS; CDR2 reads YFSETQ. The CDR3 has 16 residues. Trimming took 3 bases from V and 1 from J; bases not matched to a gene: 5. In DNA form, the CDR3 reads TGCGCCAGCAGCTATTCCGGGACAGGGGGCACAGATACGCAGTATTTT. This encodes CASSYSGTGGTDTQYF.

V and J are TRBV24-1 and TRBJ2-2; D gene ambiguous. Per the germline V gene, CDR1 is KGHDR and CDR2 is SFDVKD. V lost 7 bases to trimming and J lost 8 bases, with 13 bases between them. The length of the CDR3 is 13 residues. The CDR3 coding sequence is TGTGCCACCAGCGTCGACCCTAGGGGGGAGCTGTTTTTT. Its protein product is CATSVDPRGELFF.

The chain carries TRBV14 and TRBJ2-1; D is perhaps TRBD2 (8 bases). Germline CDR1 and CDR2: SGHDN and FVKESK. Trimming took off 1 base at V and 6 bases at J, with 19 bases between the two ends. CDR3 length equals 17 residues. For the CDR3, the DNA is TGTGCCAGCAGCCAAGTTGCGGGGGGCAGGGGGAGCAATGAGCAGTTCTTC. This encodes CASSQVAGGRGSNEQFF.

This clone has just a few counts. The CDR3 bases are TGTGCCAGCAGTTTGGGGGTCAGGGGGCCTTCTTTGTCTGGGGCCAACGTCCTGACTTTC. Protein sequence: CASSLGVRGPSLSGANVLTF. J is TRBJ2-6 and V is TRBV28; 8 bases are shared with TRBD1. V lost 3 bases, J lost 1 base, and 14 bases stayed unmatched. CDR3 size: 20 residues. Germline assignment: CDR1 MDHEN and CDR2 SYDVKM.

The chain uses TRBV24-1 and TRBJ1-1, with 10 bases that match TRBD1. V gave up 3 bases and J gave up 5 bases; unmatched junction bases: 8. The CDR3 runs to 16 residues. The V gene's germline CDR1 is KGHDR and CDR2 SFDVKD. The CDR3 is CATSDRARQGATEAFF. Here the CDR3 DNA reads TGTGCCACCAGTGATCGCGCCCGACAGGGGGCAACTGAAGCTTTCTTT.

The chain is built from TRBV19 and TRBJ1-1, with D unclear. The CDR3 extends over 14 amino acids. V was shortened by 0 bases and J by 10 bases, with 15 bases between the two germline ends. Germline V gene sequence: CDR1 LNHDA, CDR2 SQIVND (reference sequence). The CDR3 sequence is CASSIDGRSPGAFF. In nucleotides, the CDR3 is TGTGCCAGTAGTATAGATGGTAGGTCGCCGGGAGCTTTCTTT.

This chain links TRBV7-9 with TRBJ1-5, with 10 bases lining up with TRBD1. Germline V CDR1 and CDR2: SEHNR, FQNEAQ (reference sequence). The CDR3 contains 16 residues. V trimming: 6 bases; J trimming: 3 bases; junction bases outside the gene matches: 8. CDR3 nucleotide sequence: TGTGCCAGCAGTCTAGGGGGACAGGGGAACAATCAGCCCCAGCATTTT. It is translated as CASSLGGQGNNQPQHF.

The gene calls are TRBV30 and TRBJ1-5; 8 nucleotides agree with TRBD1. V lost 3 bases, J lost 1 base, and 5 bases stayed unmatched. This CDR3 has 15 amino acids. The V gene's germline CDR1 is GTSNPN and CDR2 SVGIG (reference sequence). The CDR3 sequence is CAWRQGGISNQPQHF. In nucleotides, the CDR3 is TGTGCCTGGAGACAGGGGGGTATAAGCAATCAGCCCCAGCATTTT.

The J gene is TRBJ2-7, the V gene TRBV5-6; TRBD2 matches 7 bases. The CDR3 has 16 amino acids. Germline CDR1 SGHDT, CDR2 YYEEEE. Losses at the gene ends were 4 bases for V and 3 bases for J; bases not matched to a gene: 13. The CDR3 coding sequence is TGTGCCAGCAGCCCATACATGGTGGCGGGAGACTACGAGCAGTACTTC. The encoded protein is CASSPYMVAGDYEQYF.

The rearrangement links TRBV27 to TRBJ2-7, with TRBD2 matching over 11 bases. CDR1 is MNHEY, CDR2 SMNVEV, per germline (reference sequence). The CDR3 is 17 amino acids. Trimming cost V 6 bases and J 5 bases; bases outside gene matches: 15. The CDR3 region is CASRSAGTSGSRNEQYF. DNA for the CDR3: TGTGCCAGCAGATCTGCCGGGACTAGCGGTTCAAGAAACGAGCAGTACTTC.

J is TRBJ2-7 and V is TRBV7-9; unclear D gene. From germline, CDR1 is SEHNR and CDR2 FQNEAQ (reference sequence). V shed 5 bases and J shed 1 base, with 12 bases lying between them. This CDR3 spans 14 amino acids. As DNA, the CDR3 is TGTGCCAGCAGCGACACGACCCTTTCCTACGAGCAGTACTTC. This sequence encodes CASSDTTLSYEQYF.

This rearrangement joins TRBV18 to TRBJ2-7; D unresolved. V was cut by 2 bases and J by 2 bases, with 7 bases left in between. This CDR3 is 13 amino acids long. Germline V CDR1 and CDR2: KGHSH, LQKENI. The CDR3 nucleotides read TGTGCCAGCTCACCAACATCTGCCTACGAGCAGTACTTC. This encodes CASSPTSAYEQYF.

The CDR3 reads CASSINRAGGYNEQFF. The CDR3 DNA follows: TGTGCCAGCAGCATCAATAGAGCGGGGGGATACAATGAGCAGTTCTTC. The rearrangement links TRBV7-8 to TRBJ2-1, with TRBD2 matching over 9 bases. The ends lost 5 bases at V and 4 bases at J; junction bases unmatched: 9. The CDR3 totals 16 residues. Germline assignment: CDR1 SGHVS and CDR2 FQNEAQ.

The chain couples TRBV30 to TRBJ1-5; D remains ambiguous. V gave up 1 base and J gave up 5 bases, with 12 bases separating them. Per germline, CDR1 GTSNPN and CDR2 SVGIG (reference sequence). The CDR3 has 14 residues. The CDR3 coding sequence is TGTGCCTGGAGTGAAGGCGGAGACTATCAGCCCCAGCATTTT. Its protein product is CAWSEGGDYQPQHF. The full variable domain, rest sourced from reference TRBV30 and TRBJ1-5, is SQTIHQWPATLVQPVGSPLSLECTVEGTSNPNLYWYRQAAGRGLQLLFYSVGIGQISSEVPQNLSASRPQDRQFILSSKKLLLSDSGFYLCAWSEGGDYQPQHFGDGTRLSIL.

This clone occurred once. This chain joins TRBV12-2 and TRBJ2-1; TRBD2 is taken as the D call from the table, unchecked against the DNA. TRBV12-2 is a pseudogene segment. The CDR3 is 13 amino acids. The CDR3 region is CASRFSGHNEQFF. The CDR3 nucleotides are TGTGCAAGTCGCTTTAGCGGCCACAATGAGCAGTTCTTC.